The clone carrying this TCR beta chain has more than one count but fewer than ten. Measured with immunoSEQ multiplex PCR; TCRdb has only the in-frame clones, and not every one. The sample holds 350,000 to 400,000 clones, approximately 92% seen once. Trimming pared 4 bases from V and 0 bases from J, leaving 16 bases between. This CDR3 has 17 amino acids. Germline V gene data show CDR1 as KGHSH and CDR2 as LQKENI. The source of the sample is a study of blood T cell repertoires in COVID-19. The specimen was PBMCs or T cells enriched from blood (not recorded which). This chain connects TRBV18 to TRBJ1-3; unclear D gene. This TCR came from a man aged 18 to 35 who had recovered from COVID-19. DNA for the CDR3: TGTGCCAGCTCACGAAACGGGGTGACGAGCTCTGGAAACACCATATATTTT. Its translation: CASSRNGVTSSGNTIYF.